These 3 T cell receptor beta chains share one sample of origin, sequenced in a study of technical replicates of blood from a handful of donors. The data were produced by immunoSEQ multiplex PCR, yet TCRdb's version contains in-frame clones alone and is incomplete. This sample has about 83,000 clones; 75% to 95% occur once, and the top ten carry 0.39%. The sample consisted of T cells isolated from PBMCs. These receptor sequences come from a human donor in good health.

This sequence joins TRBV5-6 and TRBJ1-2; no clear D gene. Trimming took off 4 bases at V and 7 bases at J, with 11 bases between the two ends. The CDR3 extends over 12 amino acids. The germline V gene has CDR1 SGHDT and CDR2 YYEEEE. CDR3 amino acids: CASSQKAGGYTF. For the CDR3, the DNA is TGTGCCAGCAGCCAAAAAGCGGGTGGCTACACCTTC.

This chain connects TRBV11-2 to TRBJ2-1, with D perhaps matching TRBD2 (6 bases). Trimming removed 3 bases at V and 0 bases at J, with 12 bases between. Germline values: CDR1 SGHAT, CDR2 FQNNGV. The CDR3 sequence is 16 residues long. In DNA form, the CDR3 reads TGTGCCAGCAGCTTCACGGGAGAGAGCTCCTACAATGAGCAGTTCTTC. Translation gives CASSFTGESSYNEQFF.

The rearrangement links TRBV10-3 to TRBJ1-5; tentatively, D is TRBD1 (5 bases). V shed 2 bases and J shed 7 bases, with 9 bases lying between them. CDR1 and CDR2 (germline): ENHRY, SYGVKD. CDR3 length: 13 residues. The CDR3 nucleotides read TGTGCCATCAGTGAGGAGGGGAGGCAGCCCCAGCATTTT. It specifies CAISEEGRQPQHF.